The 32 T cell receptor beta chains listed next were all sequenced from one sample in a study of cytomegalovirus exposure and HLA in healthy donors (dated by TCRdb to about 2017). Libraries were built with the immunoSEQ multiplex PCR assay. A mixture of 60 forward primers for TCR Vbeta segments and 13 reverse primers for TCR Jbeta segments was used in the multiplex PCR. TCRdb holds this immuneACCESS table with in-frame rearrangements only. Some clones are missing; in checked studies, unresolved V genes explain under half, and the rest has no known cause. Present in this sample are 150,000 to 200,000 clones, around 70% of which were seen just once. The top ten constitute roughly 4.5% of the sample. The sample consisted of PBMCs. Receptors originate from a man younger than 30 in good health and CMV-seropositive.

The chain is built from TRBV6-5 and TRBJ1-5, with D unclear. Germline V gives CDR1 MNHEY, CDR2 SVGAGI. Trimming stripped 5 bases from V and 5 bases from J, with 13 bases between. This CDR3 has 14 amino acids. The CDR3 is CASSRQKSHQPQHF. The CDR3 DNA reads TGTGCCAGCAGTCGTCAGAAATCCCATCAGCCCCAGCATTTT.

The CDR3 coding sequence is TGTGCCTGGAGTCCCATAGCGGGGGTCACAGATACGCAGTATTTT. Translating gives CAWSPIAGVTDTQYF. The chain joins TRBV30 to TRBJ2-3, with 9 bases identical to TRBD2. Trimming took 2 bases from V and 2 from J; bases not matched to a gene: 5. Germline CDR1 reads GTSNPN; CDR2 reads SVGIG (reference sequence). The CDR3 runs 15 residues.

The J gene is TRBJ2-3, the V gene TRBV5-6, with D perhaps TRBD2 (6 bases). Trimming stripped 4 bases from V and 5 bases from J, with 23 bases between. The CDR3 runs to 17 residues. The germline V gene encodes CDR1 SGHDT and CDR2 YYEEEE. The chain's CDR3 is CASSLFRVSGVGDTQYF. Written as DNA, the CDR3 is TGTGCCAGCAGCCTCTTCCGGGTATCGGGGGTCGGAGATACGCAGTATTTT.

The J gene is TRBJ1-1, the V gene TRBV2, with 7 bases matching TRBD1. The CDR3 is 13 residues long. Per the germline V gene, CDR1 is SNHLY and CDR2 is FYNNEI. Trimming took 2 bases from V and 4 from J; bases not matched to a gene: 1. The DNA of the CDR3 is TGTGCCAGCAGTGAAAGGGGGCCCACTGAAGCTTTCTTT. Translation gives CASSERGPTEAFF.

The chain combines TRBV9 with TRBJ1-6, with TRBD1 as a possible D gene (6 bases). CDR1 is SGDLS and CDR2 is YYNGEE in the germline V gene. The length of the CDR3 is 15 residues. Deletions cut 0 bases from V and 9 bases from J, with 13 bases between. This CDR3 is CASSVGNRAGSPLHF. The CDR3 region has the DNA TGTGCCAGCAGCGTAGGGAACAGGGCAGGTTCACCCCTCCACTTT.

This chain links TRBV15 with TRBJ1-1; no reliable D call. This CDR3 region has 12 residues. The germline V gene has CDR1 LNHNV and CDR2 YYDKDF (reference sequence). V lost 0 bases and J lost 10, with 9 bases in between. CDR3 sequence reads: CATSRDNGRAFF. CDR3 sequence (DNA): TGTGCCACCAGCAGAGATAATGGCCGAGCTTTCTTT.

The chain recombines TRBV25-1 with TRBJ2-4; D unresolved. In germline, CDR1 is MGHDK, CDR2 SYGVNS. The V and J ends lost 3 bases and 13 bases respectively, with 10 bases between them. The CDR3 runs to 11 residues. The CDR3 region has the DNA TGTGCCAGCAGTGACTTCGTAATGCAGTACTTC. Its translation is CASSDFVMQYF.

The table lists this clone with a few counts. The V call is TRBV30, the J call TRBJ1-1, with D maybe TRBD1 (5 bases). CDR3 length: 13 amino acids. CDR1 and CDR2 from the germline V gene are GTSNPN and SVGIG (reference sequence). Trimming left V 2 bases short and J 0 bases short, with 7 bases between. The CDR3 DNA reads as TGTGCCTGGAGTACAGGATTGAACACTGAAGCTTTCTTT. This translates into CAWSTGLNTEAFF.

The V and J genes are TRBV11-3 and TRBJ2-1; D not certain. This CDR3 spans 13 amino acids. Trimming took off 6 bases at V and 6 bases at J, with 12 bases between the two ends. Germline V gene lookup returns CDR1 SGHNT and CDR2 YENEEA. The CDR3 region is CASSPGSPNEQFF. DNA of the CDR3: TGTGCCAGCAGTCCCGGTAGTCCCAATGAGCAGTTCTTC.

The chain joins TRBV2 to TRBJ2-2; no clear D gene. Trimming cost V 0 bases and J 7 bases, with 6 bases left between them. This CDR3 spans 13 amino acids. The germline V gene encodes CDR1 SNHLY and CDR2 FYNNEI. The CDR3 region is CASSEALIGELFF. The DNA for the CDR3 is TGTGCCAGCAGTGAAGCGTTAATCGGGGAGCTGTTTTTT.

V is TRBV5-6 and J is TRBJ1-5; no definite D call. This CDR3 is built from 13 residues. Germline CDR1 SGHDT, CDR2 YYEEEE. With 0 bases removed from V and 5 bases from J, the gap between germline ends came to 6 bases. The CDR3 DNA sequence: TGTGCCAGCAGCTTGGGGGCCTATCAGCCCCAGCATTTT. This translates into CASSLGAYQPQHF.

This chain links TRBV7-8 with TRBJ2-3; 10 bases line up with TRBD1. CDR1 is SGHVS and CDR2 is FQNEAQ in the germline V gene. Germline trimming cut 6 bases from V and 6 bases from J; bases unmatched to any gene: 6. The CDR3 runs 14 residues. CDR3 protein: CASRRDRGIDTQYF. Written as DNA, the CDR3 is TGTGCCAGCAGACGGGACAGGGGTATTGATACGCAGTATTTT. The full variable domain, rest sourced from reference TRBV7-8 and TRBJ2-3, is GAGVSQSPRYKVAKRGQDVALRCDPISGHVSLFWYQQALGQGPEFLTYFQNEAQLDKSGLPSDRFFAERPEGSVSTLKIQRTQQEDSAVYLCASRRDRGIDTQYFGPGTRLTVL.

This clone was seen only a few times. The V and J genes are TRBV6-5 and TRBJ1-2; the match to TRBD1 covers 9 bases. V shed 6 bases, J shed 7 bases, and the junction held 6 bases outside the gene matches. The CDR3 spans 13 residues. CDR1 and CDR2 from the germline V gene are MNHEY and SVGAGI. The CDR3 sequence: CASSRGQGVGYTF. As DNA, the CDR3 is TGTGCCAGCAGCCGGGGACAGGGAGTTGGCTACACCTTC.

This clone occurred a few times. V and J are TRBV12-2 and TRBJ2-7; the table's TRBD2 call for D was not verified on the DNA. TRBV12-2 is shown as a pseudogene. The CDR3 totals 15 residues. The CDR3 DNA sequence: TGTGCAAGTCGCCCCGATCTGGGGAGCTCCTACGAGCAGTACGTC. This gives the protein CASRPDLGSSYEQYV.

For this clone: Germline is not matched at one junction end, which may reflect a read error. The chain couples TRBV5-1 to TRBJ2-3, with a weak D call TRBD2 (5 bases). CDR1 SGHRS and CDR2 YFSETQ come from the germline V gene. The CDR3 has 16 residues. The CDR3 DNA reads TGCGCCAGCAGCTTGGGCGGGCTAGCTAGCACTGATACGCAGTATTTT. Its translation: CASSLGGLASTDTQYF.

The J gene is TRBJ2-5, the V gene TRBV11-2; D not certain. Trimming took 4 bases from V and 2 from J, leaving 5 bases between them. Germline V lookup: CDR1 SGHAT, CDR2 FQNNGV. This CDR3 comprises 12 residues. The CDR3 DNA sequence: TGTGCCAGCAGCTCTATACAAGAGACCCAGTACTTC. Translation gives CASSSIQETQYF.

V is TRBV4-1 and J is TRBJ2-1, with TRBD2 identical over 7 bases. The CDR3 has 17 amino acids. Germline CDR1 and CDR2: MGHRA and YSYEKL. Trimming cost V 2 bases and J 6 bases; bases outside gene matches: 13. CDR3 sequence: CASSQSWTRLLGNEQFF. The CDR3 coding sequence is TGCGCCAGCAGCCAATCATGGACTAGATTACTGGGCAATGAGCAGTTCTTC.

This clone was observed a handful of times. As DNA, the CDR3 is TGTGCCAGCAGTTTAGGGGGGAGCGGCACCGGGGAGCTGTTTTTT. Its translation: CASSLGGSGTGELFF. The chain links TRBV27 to TRBJ2-2, with a possible D match to TRBD2 (6 bases). Germline lookup yields CDR1 MNHEY and CDR2 SMNVEV (reference sequence). Trimming stripped 2 bases from V and 4 bases from J, with 11 bases between. This CDR3 contains 15 residues.

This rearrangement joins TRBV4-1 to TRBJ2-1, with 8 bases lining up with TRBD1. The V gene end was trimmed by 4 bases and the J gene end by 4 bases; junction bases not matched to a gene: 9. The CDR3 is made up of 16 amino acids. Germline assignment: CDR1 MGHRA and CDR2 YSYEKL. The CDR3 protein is CASSLWDRTGYNEQFF. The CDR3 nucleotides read TGCGCCAGCAGCCTCTGGGACAGGACCGGTTACAATGAGCAGTTCTTC.

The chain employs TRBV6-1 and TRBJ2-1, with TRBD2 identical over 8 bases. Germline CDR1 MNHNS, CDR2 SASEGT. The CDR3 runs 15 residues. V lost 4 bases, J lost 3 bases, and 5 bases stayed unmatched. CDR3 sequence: CASSVIAGNYNEQFF. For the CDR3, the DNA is TGTGCCAGCAGTGTAATAGCGGGAAACTACAATGAGCAGTTCTTC.

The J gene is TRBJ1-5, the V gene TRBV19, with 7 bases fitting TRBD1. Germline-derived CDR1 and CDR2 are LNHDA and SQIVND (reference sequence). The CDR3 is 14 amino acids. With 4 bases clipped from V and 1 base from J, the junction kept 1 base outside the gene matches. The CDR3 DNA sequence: TGTGCCAGTAGTACAGGGGGGAGCAATCAGCCCCAGCATTTT. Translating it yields CASSTGGSNQPQHF. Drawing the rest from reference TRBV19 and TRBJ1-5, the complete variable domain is DGGITQSPKYLFRKEGQNVTLSCEQNLNHDAMYWYRQDPGQGLRLIYYSQIVNDFQKGDIAEGYSVSREKKESFPLTVTSAQKNPTAFYLCASSTGGSNQPQHFGDGTRLSIL.

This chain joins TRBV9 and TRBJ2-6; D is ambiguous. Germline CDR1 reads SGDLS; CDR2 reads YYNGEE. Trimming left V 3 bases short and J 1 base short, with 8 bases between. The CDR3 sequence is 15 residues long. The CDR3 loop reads CASSAHGSGANVLTF. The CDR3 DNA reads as TGTGCCAGCAGCGCCCACGGTTCTGGGGCCAACGTCCTGACTTTC.

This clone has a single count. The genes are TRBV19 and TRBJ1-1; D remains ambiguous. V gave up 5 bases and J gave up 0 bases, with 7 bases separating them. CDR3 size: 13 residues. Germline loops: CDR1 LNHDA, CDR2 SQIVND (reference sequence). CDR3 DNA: TGTGCCAGTAGTGGAGGTCTGAACACTGAAGCTTTCTTT. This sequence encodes CASSGGLNTEAFF.

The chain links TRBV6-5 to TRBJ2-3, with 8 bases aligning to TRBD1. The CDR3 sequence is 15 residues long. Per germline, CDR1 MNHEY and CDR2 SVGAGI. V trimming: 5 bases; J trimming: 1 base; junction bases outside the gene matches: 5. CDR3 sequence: CASSRQGRGTDTQYF. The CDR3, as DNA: TGTGCCAGCAGTCGACAGGGGCGGGGCACAGATACGCAGTATTTT.

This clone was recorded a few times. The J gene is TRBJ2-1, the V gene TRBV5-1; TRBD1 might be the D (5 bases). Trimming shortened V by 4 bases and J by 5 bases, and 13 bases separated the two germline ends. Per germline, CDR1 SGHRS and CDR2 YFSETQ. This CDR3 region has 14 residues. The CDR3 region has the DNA TGCGCCAGCAGCCCCCAAGGCAGGGACAATGAGCAGTTCTTC. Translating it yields CASSPQGRDNEQFF.

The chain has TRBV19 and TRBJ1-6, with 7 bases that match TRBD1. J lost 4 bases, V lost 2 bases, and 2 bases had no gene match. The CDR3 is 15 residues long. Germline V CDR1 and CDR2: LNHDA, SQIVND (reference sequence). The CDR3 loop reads CASSIMGQYNSPLHF. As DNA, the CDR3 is TGTGCCAGTAGTATAATGGGACAGTATAATTCACCCCTCCACTTT.

CDR3 residues: CASSYRVTDEQYV. The CDR3 DNA is TGTGCCAGCTCATACAGGGTTACTGACGAGCAGTACGTC. The rearrangement uses TRBV7-8 and TRBJ2-7; a weak D match, TRBD1 (6 bases). V was pared by 8 bases and J by 5 bases, with 16 bases between. Germline assignment: CDR1 SGHVS and CDR2 FQNEAQ. CDR3 size: 13 residues.

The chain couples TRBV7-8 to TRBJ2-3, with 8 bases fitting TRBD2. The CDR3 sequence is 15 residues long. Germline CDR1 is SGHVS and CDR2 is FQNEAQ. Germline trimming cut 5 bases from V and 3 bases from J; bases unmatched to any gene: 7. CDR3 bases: TGTGCCAGCAGCGGAGCCCGGGAGGGGACAGATACGCAGTATTTT. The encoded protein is CASSGAREGTDTQYF.

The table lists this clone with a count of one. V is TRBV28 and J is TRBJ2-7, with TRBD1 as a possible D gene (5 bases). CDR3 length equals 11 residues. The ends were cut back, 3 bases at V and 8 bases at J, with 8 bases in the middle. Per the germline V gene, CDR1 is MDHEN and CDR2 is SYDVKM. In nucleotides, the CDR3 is TGTGCCAGCAGTTTTGCAGGGAAGCAGTACGTC. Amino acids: CASSFAGKQYV.

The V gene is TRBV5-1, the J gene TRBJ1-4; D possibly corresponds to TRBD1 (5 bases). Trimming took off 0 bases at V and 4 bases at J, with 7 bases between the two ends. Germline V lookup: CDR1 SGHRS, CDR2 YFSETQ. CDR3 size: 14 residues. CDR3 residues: CASSLGQINEKLFF. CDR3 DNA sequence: TGCGCCAGCAGCTTGGGACAGATTAATGAAAAACTGTTTTTT.

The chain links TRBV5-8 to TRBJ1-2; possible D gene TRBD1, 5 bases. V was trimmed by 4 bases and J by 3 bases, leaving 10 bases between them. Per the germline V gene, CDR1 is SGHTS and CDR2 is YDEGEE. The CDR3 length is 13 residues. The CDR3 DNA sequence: TGTGCCAGCAGCCGAGACAGAGACTATGGCTACACCTTC. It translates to CASSRDRDYGYTF.

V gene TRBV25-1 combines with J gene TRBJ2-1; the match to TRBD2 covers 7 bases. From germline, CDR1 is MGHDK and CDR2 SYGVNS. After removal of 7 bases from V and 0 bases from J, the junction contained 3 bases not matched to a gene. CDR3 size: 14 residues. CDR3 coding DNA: TGTGCCAGCAAGCCTAGCGGCTCCTACAATGAGCAGTTCTTC. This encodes CASKPSGSYNEQFF.